These 8 T cell receptor beta chains were all obtained from the same sample, sequenced in a study of T cell repertoires in aging, cancer and after chemotherapy. Amplification of TCR beta used genomic DNA extracted from peripheral blood. TRB rearrangements spanning V, D and J were amplified using mixed TRB-A/B primers. Each CDR3 protein is one row after TCRdb ran MiXCR on the multiplex PCR reads. The table has thousands of distinct CDR3 sequences, around a fifth seen once. Sequencing was done on a sample of blood. Every receptor here comes from a human donor in good health. The donor label of this sample is uncertain.

This clonotype has only a few counts. The chain joins TRBV6-2 or TRBV6-3 to TRBJ1-5; D possibly corresponds to TRBD1 (6 bases). V dropped 6 bases and J dropped 2 bases, with 17 bases sitting between them. Germline V gene data show CDR1 as MNHEY and CDR2 as SVGEGT. CDR3 length: 16 amino acids. CDR3 sequence (DNA): TGTGCCAGCAGCCACCAGGACAGATATGGCAATCAGCCCCAGCATTTT. This gives the protein CASSHQDRYGNQPQHF.

This clonotype was seen more than once but under ten times. V and J are TRBV30 and TRBJ1-1; 7 nucleotides agree with TRBD1. CDR1 and CDR2 (germline): GTSNPN, SVGIG (reference sequence). With 3 bases clipped from V and 0 bases from J, the junction kept 4 bases outside the gene matches. The CDR3 contains 14 residues. CDR3 nucleotides: TGTGCCTGGAGCAGGGACAGCTTGAACACTGAAGCTTTCTTT. This translates into CAWSRDSLNTEAFF.

This clonotype counts as medium-sized. This chain connects TRBV6-4 to TRBJ1-2; 9 positions match TRBD1. Trimming at V came to 2 bases and at J to 7 bases, leaving 2 bases not matched to a gene. The CDR3 length is 13 residues. Germline CDR1 MRHNA, CDR2 SNTAGT. The CDR3 is CASSDTGGRGYTF. The CDR3, as DNA: TGTGCCAGCAGTGACACAGGGGGCCGTGGCTACACCTTC.

The chain has TRBV14 and TRBJ1-1, with D unresolved. The CDR3 runs 12 residues. CDR1 is SGHDN and CDR2 is FVKESK in the germline V gene. V was pared by 5 bases and J by 9 bases, with 13 bases between. The CDR3 spells CASSELREKAFF. The CDR3 DNA sequence: TGTGCCAGCAGCGAACTTCGGGAAAAAGCTTTCTTT.

This clonotype is classed as medium-sized. The chain couples TRBV19 to TRBJ2-2, with D perhaps matching TRBD1 (6 bases). The length of the CDR3 is 17 residues. Germline CDR1 is LNHDA and CDR2 is SQIVND (reference sequence). V dropped 6 bases and J dropped 2 bases, with 19 bases sitting between them. CDR3 amino acids: CASSRRGTHINTGELFF. CDR3 in DNA: TGTGCCAGTAGCCGTAGGGGGACACATATAAACACCGGGGAGCTGTTTTTT.

V and J are TRBV5-4 and TRBJ2-5, with TRBD1 matching over 11 bases. CDR1 SGHNT and CDR2 YYREEE come from the germline V gene (reference sequence). Germline trimming cut 2 bases from V and 1 base from J; bases unmatched to any gene: 7. This CDR3 is 17 amino acids long. Here the CDR3 reads CASSFGQGATIQETQYF. CDR3 coding DNA: TGTGCCAGCAGCTTCGGACAGGGGGCGACCATCCAAGAGACCCAGTACTTC.

The genes are TRBV7-3 and TRBJ2-5; D is perhaps TRBD2 (6 bases). Per the germline V gene, CDR1 is SGHTA and CDR2 is FQGTGA. The CDR3 runs 13 residues. The V and J ends lost 4 bases and 5 bases respectively, with 11 bases between them. The CDR3 nucleotides read TGTGCCAGCAGCTCGGGAGTGGGGGAGACCCAGTACTTC. It translates to CASSSGVGETQYF.

By share, this clonotype counts as medium-sized. The chain couples TRBV6-5 to TRBJ2-5; either TRBD1 or TRBD2 may supply D (7 bases each). The germline gives CDR1 MNHEY, CDR2 SVGAGI. Deletions cut 6 bases from V and 5 bases from J, with 16 bases between. This CDR3 spans 14 amino acids. CDR3 sequence reads: CASRPGGGGETQYF. In nucleotides, the CDR3 is TGTGCCAGCAGACCAGGGGGGGGAGGGGAGACCCAGTACTTC.